One sample yielded the 5 T cell receptor beta chains listed below, sequenced in a study of T cells after yellow fever vaccination (dated by TCRdb to about 2019). The treatment or condition label corresponds to: live attenuated yellow fever vaccine strain. The library was made by 5' RACE. Sequencing was performed on an Illumina NovaSeq 6000. The public reads were reprocessed in TCRdb via fastp at Q25 and MiXCR, keeping in-frame beta chains. Under each unique CDR3 protein, matching rows form one entry showing the most common genes and DNA. This sample gives over 250,000 distinct CDR3 sequences in total; over 4% of them show up just once. The ten largest clonotypes hold approximately 23% of the sample. Sequencing was performed on PBMCs, taken 5 days after the yellow fever booster vaccination. All receptors come from a man between 18 and 29 years old who received the YFV17D yellow fever vaccine.

This clonotype has ten or more counts. J is TRBJ2-4 and V is TRBV7-2, with D possibly TRBD2 on 5 matching bases. Germline-derived CDR1 and CDR2 are SGHTA and FQGNSA. This CDR3 is 16 amino acids long. V lost 5 bases and J lost 1, with 15 bases in between. Here the CDR3 reads CASSGAGKLAKNIQYF. CDR3 coding DNA: TGTGCCAGCAGCGGAGCCGGGAAACTGGCCAAAAACATTCAGTACTTC. Full variable domain (rest looked up from reference TRBV7-2 and TRBJ2-4): GAGVSQSPSNKVTEKGKDVELRCDPISGHTALYWYRQSLGQGLEFLIYFQGNSAPDKSGLPSDRFSAERTGGSVSTLTIQRTQQEDSAVYLCASSGAGKLAKNIQYFGAGTRLSVL.

The J gene is TRBJ2-1, the V gene TRBV2, with D tentatively TRBD2 (6 bases). This CDR3 is 15 amino acids long. Germline lookup yields CDR1 SNHLY and CDR2 FYNNEI. V lost 5 bases to trimming and J lost 7 bases, with 18 bases between them. The CDR3 loop reads CASSPRTGGWNEQFF. The DNA of the CDR3 is TGTGCCAGCAGTCCCCGTACTGGGGGGTGGAATGAGCAGTTCTTC.

V usage is TRBV6-2 or TRBV6-3 and J usage is TRBJ1-2; D is ambiguous. V shed 0 bases and J shed 4 bases, with 9 bases lying between them. From germline, CDR1 is MNHEY and CDR2 SVGEGT. This CDR3 is 14 amino acids long. The CDR3 DNA sequence: TGTGCCAGCAGTTACTCGAGACACCTCTATGGCTACACCTTC. It translates to CASSYSRHLYGYTF.

The chain joins TRBV11-2 to TRBJ2-1; no clear D. The V and J ends lost 0 bases and 4 bases respectively, with 7 bases between them. There are 14 residues in the CDR3. Germline values: CDR1 SGHAT, CDR2 FQNNGV. The CDR3, as DNA: TGTGCCAGCAGCTTAGATCGGGCATACAATGAGCAGTTCTTC. This encodes CASSLDRAYNEQFF.

Concerning this clonotype: Since the CDR3 does not end with the conserved phenylalanine or tryptophan, this likely comes from a read error. The V gene is TRBV11-2, the J gene TRBJ2-3; no clear D gene. Germline V gene sequence: CDR1 SGHAT, CDR2 FQNNGV. The CDR3 is 14 residues long. Trimming shortened V by 3 bases and J by 1 base, and 8 bases separated the two germline ends. CDR3 coding DNA: TGTGCCAGCAGCTTGGTTCCAGGCACAGATACGCAGTATTTG. As protein: CASSLVPGTDTQYL.